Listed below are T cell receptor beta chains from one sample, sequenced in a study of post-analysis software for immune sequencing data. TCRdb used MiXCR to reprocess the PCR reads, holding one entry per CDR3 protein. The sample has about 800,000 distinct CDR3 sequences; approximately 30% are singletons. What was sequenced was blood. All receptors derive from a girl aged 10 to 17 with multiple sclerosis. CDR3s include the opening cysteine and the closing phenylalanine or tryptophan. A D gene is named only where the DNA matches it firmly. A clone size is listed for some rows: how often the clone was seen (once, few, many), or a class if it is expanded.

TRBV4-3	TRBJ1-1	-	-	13	TGCGCCAGCAGCCAAGATGCAGACACTGAAGCTTTCTTT	CASSQDADTEAFF
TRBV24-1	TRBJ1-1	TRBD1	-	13	TGTGCCACCCAGGGACAGAGAAACACTGAAGCTTTCTTT	CATQGQRNTEAFF
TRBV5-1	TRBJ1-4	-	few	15	TGCGCCAGCAGTCGACCAGGAGTGGCGGATGAAAAACTGTTTTTT	CASSRPGVADEKLFF
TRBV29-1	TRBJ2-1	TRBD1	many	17	TGCAGCGTTGAAATGTGGGACAGGCGCACATCTCGGAATGAGCAGTTCTTC	CSVEMWDRRTSRNEQFF
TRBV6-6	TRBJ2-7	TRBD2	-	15	TGTGCCAGCAGTTTGACTTTAAGCGGGGGTGACGAGCAGTACTTC	CASSLTLSGGDEQYF
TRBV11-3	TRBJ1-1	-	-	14	TGTGCCAGCAGCTCCGGGATTCTAGGCACTGAAGCTTTCTTT	CASSSGILGTEAFF
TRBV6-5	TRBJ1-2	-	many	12	TGTGCCAGCAGTTACACGAAAGGGCAACACACCTTC	CASSYTKGQHTF
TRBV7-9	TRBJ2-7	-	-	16	TGTGCCAGCGCCCAATTGCGGGGGCACCCACACTACGAGCAGTACTTC	CASAQLRGHPHYEQYF
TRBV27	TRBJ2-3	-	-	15	TGTGCCAGCATCTCAAGGGCAGGGGGAGGAGATACGCAGTATTTT	CASISRAGGGDTQYF
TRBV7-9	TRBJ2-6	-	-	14	TGTGCCAGCATTTCAAGCTCTGGGGCCAACGTCCTGACTTTC	CASISSSGANVLTF
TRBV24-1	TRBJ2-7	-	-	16	TGTGCCACCAGTGATACCGGGACCACTTACCCCTACGAGCAGTACTTC	CATSDTGTTYPYEQYF
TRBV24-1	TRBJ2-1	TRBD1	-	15	TGTGCCACCAGTGACACAGGGGCGGCCTACAATGAGCAGTTCTTC	CATSDTGAAYNEQFF
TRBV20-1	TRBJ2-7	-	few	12	TGCAGTGCTAGAAGAGGTAACTACGAGCAGTACTTC	CSARRGNYEQYF
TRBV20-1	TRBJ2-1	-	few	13	TGCAGTGCTAGAGGACCTAGTATTGCCGAGCAGTTCTTC	CSARGPSIAEQFF